The clone carrying this TCR beta chain has ten or more counts. The sample originates from a study of Graves' ophthalmopathy and Graves' hyperthyroidism. This CDR3 has 14 amino acids. V dropped 7 bases and J dropped 6; count of bases not matched to a gene: 13. The V gene's germline CDR1 is SQVTM and CDR2 ANQGSEA. Amplified TCR beta CDR3 regions were obtained using RNA transcripts as template. Scientists carried out first-round RT-PCR using HTBI primers and then a second-round multiplex PCR. One entry per CDR3 protein, called by TCRdb with MiXCR from the multiplex PCR reads. The table lists over a million distinct CDR3 sequences, about 40% of them singletons.

The J gene is TRBJ2-7, the V gene TRBV29-1; 9 positions match TRBD1. The receptor's source is an adult man with Graves' hyperthyroidism. The specimen sequenced was peripheral blood or thyroid tissue (not recorded which). Here the CDR3 reads CSGLIQGAASEQYF. DNA for the CDR3: TGCAGCGGCCTAATACAGGGGGCAGCGTCCGAGCAGTACTTC.